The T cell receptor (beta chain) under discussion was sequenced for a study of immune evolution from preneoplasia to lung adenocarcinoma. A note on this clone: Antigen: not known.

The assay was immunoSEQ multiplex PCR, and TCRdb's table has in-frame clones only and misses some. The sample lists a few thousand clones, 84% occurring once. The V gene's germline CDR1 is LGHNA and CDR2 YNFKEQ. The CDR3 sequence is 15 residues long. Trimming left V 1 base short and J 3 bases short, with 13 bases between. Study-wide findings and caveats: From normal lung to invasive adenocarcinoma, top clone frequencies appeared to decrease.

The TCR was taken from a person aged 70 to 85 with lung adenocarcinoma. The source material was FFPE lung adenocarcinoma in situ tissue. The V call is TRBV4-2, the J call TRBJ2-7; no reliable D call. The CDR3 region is CASSQVGSPNYEQYF. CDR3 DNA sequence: TGTGCCAGCAGCCAAGTGGGCTCTCCTAACTACGAGCAGTACTTC.